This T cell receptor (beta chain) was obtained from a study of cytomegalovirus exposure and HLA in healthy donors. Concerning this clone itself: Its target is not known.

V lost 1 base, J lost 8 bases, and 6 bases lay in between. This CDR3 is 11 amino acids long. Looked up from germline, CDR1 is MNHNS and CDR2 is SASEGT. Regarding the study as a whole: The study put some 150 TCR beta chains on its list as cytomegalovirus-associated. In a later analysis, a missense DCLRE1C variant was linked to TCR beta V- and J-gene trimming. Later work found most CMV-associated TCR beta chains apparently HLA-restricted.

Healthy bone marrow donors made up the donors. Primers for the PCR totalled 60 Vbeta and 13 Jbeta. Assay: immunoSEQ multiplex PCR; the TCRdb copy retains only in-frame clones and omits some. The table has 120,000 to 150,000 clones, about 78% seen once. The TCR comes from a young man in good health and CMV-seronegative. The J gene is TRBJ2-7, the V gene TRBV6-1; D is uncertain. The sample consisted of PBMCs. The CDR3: CASSEETKQYF. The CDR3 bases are TGTGCCAGCAGTGAAGAAACAAAGCAGTACTTC.